This T cell receptor beta chain originates from a study of memory CD4+ T cells and cytomegalovirus serostatus. Produced via immunoSEQ multiplex PCR; TCRdb's table is partial and in-frame only. The sample consists of some 57,000 clones, around 80% of them appearing once. The sort gate was single viable CD3+CD4+CD8-CD45RO+ cells for memory CD4+ T cells. In germline, CDR1 is SEHNR, CDR2 FQNEAQ (reference sequence). V lost 4 bases to trimming and J lost 4 bases; unmatched junction nucleotides: 7. This CDR3 region has 15 residues. The chain uses TRBV7-9 and TRBJ2-7, with 10 positions matching TRBD1. This clonotype was obtained from an adult in good health and CMV-seronegative. Sample: memory CD4+ T cells from blood. CDR3 nucleotide sequence: TGTGCCAGCAGCTCGATCCGGGACAGGGGTTACGAGCAGTACTTC. Translated, it gives CASSSIRDRGYEQYF. Together with reference TRBV7-9 and TRBJ2-7, the CDR3 gives the full variable domain: DTGVSQNPRHKITKRGQNVTFRCDPISEHNRLYWYRQTLGQGPEFLTYFQNEAQLEKSRLLSDRFSAERPKGSFSTLEIQRTEQGDSAMYLCASSSIRDRGYEQYFGPGTRLTVT.